Below, one T cell receptor beta chain is given with its context. Antigen unknown. These data belong to a study of T cells in Graves' hyperthyroidism and ophthalmopathy. Whole-study findings and limits: Median prediction lead before ophthalmopathy onset was about 6.3 months with the model.

Researchers amplified the TCR beta CDR3 regions from RNA transcripts. RT-PCR in the first round (using the HTBI primer set) targeted the TCR CDR3. A single record per CDR3 protein comes from TCRdb applying MiXCR to the multiplex PCR reads. Of approximately 870,000 distinct CDR3 sequences listed, around 39% are singletons. CDR3 length equals 10 residues. Trimming stripped 7 bases from V and 5 bases from J, with 8 bases between. The germline V gene has CDR1 SQVTM and CDR2 ANQGSEA. The TCR originated in a man in his late teens or twenties with Graves' hyperthyroidism. V is TRBV29-1 and J is TRBJ2-5; D assignment may be TRBD1 or TRBD2 (5 bases each). Sequenced material: blood. In DNA, the CDR3 is TGCAGCGCGGGGACGGAGACCCAGTACTTC. Protein product: CSAGTETQYF.